This TCR beta chain was identified in a study of blood T cell repertoires in COVID-19. Looking at the study overall: The study drew acute and convalescent COVID-19 samples from the United States, Italy and Spain.

Participant age was roughly 18 to 100 years, and participants resided in 25 or so US areas. Methods used by the authors: Estimation of nucleated cell counts relied on the amplification of reference gene primers. Profiling relied on immunoSEQ multiplex PCR, and the TCRdb table lists in-frame clones only, not all of them. V, J and clone size were drawn from that table, and D and trimming were deduced from the DNA. Of 300,000 to 400,000 clones in the sample, around nine tenths were seen once. Germline lookup yields CDR1 MNHEY and CDR2 SMNVEV (reference sequence). CDR3 size: 13 residues. With 4 bases removed from V and 4 bases from J, the gap between germline ends came to 10 bases.

This receptor was identified in a woman aged 25 to 39 with acute COVID-19. Material: PBMCs or T cells enriched from blood (not recorded which). The genes are TRBV27 and TRBJ1-1; the D gene is possibly TRBD1 (6 bases). In DNA, the CDR3 is TGTGCCAGCAGTTGGCGGGGGCGCACTGAAGCTTTCTTT. Its translation is CASSWRGRTEAFF.